One sample yielded the 3 T cell receptor beta chains listed below, sequenced in a study of regulatory T cells in long-lasting Graves disease. Building the TCR beta libraries relied on iRepertoire HTBI primers, and CDR3 regions underwent Arm-PCR. TCRdb fed the multiplex PCR reads into MiXCR, producing one record per CDR3 protein. The sample yields 400,000 to 500,000 distinct CDR3 sequences, 15% seen once. Time point indicated: newly diagnosed GD, antithyroid drugs for less than 3 months. Extracted RNA from PBMCs served as the source of the TCR library. These data also formed part of another study, on T cells in Graves' hyperthyroidism and ophthalmopathy.

The sequenced sample was peripheral blood mononuclear cells (PBMCs), obtained at new diagnosis, from a patient treated with antithyroid drugs. These receptors were taken from a woman between 40 and 50 years old with Graves disease.

The chain combines TRBV28 with TRBJ2-4; D might be TRBD1 or TRBD2, each matching 5 bases. V was pared by 5 bases and J by 9 bases, with 5 bases between. There are 10 residues in the CDR3. Germline CDR1 reads MDHEN; CDR2 reads SYDVKM. The DNA of the CDR3 is TGTGCCAGCAGTGGGGGCATTCAGTACTTC. Its translation is CASSGGIQYF. Full variable domain (rest looked up from reference TRBV28 and TRBJ2-4): DVKVTQSSRYLVKRTGEKVFLECVQDMDHENMFWYRQDPGLGLRLIYFSYDVKMKEKGDIPEGYSVSREKKERFSLILESASTNQTSMYLCASSGGIQYFGAGTRLSVL.

This clonotype was seen many times. The CDR3 sequence is CASSLGLVSSDTQYF. DNA of the CDR3: TGTGCCAGCAGTCTCGGACTAGTATCTTCAGATACGCAGTATTTT. The chain couples TRBV11-2 to TRBJ2-3, with 7 bases identical to TRBD2. CDR1 is SGHAT, CDR2 FQNNGV, per germline. The length of the CDR3 is 15 residues. V lost 6 bases, J lost 4 bases, and 10 bases stayed unmatched.

This clonotype was counted many times. The CDR3: CASTPPGQANNEQFF. Here the CDR3 DNA reads TGTGCCAGTACCCCACCGGGACAGGCCAATAATGAGCAGTTCTTC. The chain uses TRBV19 and TRBJ2-1; 8 bases match TRBD1. V dropped 7 bases and J dropped 7; count of bases not matched to a gene: 12. The CDR3 covers 15 residues. The germline CDR1 and CDR2 sequences are LNHDA and SQIVND (reference sequence).